The TCR beta chain under discussion was sequenced for a study of cytomegalovirus exposure and HLA in healthy donors. Study-wide background: Previous work identified roughly 120 million unique TCR beta sequences from roughly 170 million T cells.

Use of 60 Vbeta and 13 Jbeta primers characterized the PCR. TCRdb keeps only in-frame clones here, not all; method: immunoSEQ multiplex PCR. The data show 150,000 to 200,000 clones, 60% to 80% seen once. Study-wide results and caveats: One variant, a missense change in DCLRE1C, was linked in a later analysis to TCR beta V- and J-gene trimming.

In the case of this clone: Antigen specificity is unknown.

CDR3 length equals 16 residues. Germline lookup yields CDR1 MGHRA and CDR2 YSYEKL. The V end lost 4 bases, the J end lost 1 base, and 16 bases lay between the germline ends. This TCR was sampled from a man aged 50 to 59 in good health and CMV-seropositive. The chain links TRBV4-1 to TRBJ1-1; a weak D match, TRBD1 (6 bases). The sample comprised PBMCs. The CDR3 loop is CASSRGRGARNTEAFF. For the CDR3, the DNA is TGCGCCAGCAGCCGCGGGCGGGGGGCTCGGAACACTGAAGCTTTCTTT.